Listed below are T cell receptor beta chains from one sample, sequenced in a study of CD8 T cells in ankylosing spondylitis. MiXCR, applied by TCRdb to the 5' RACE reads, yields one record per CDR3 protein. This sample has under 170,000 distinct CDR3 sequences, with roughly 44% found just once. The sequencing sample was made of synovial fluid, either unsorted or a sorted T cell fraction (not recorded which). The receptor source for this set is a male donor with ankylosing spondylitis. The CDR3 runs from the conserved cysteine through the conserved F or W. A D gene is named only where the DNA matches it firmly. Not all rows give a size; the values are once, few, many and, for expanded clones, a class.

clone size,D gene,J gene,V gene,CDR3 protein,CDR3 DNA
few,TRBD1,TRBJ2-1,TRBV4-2,CASSQGRGNNEQFF,TGTGCCAGCAGCCAAGGCAGGGGGAACAATGAGCAGTTCTTC
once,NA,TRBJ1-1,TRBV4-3,CASSQGFVKGNTEAFF,TGCGCCAGCAGCCAAGGCTTTGTTAAGGGGAACACTGAAGCTTTCTTT
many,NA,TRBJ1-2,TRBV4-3,CASSQERGTPSYGYTF,TGCGCCAGCAGCCAAGAAAGGGGGACCCCCTCCTATGGCTACACCTTC
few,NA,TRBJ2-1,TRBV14,CASSQTNNEQFF,TGTGCCAGCAGCCAGACTAACAATGAGCAGTTCTTC
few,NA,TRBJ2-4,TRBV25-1,CASSDSQGLKGKNIQYF,TGTGCCAGCAGTGACTCCCAGGGGCTGAAGGGCAAAAACATTCAGTACTTC
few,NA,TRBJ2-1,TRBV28,CASSLGQYNEQFF,TGTGCCAGCAGCCTTGGACAGTACAATGAGCAGTTCTTC
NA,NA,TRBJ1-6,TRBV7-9,CASSLAGGFTSPLHF,TGTGCCAGCAGCTTGGCGGGTGGTTTTACTTCACCCCTCCACTTT
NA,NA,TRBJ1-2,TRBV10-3,CAISEQRGSGYTF,TGTGCCATCAGTGAGCAAAGGGGATCTGGCTACACCTTC
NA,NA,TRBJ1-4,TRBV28,CASSPGGGSGSLFF,TGTGCCAGCAGCCCTGGGGGGGGCTCGGGGTCACTGTTTTTT
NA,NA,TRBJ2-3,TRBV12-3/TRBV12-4,CASAYQLHTQYF,TGTGCCAGCGCCTACCAGCTCCATACGCAGTATTTT
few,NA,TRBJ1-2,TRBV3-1,CASSQEPGLFYGYTF,TGTGCCAGCAGCCAAGAACCAGGGTTATTCTATGGCTACACCTTC
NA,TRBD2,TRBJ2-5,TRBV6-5,CASSYGAGGNPQETQYF,TGTGCCAGCAGTTACGGGGCGGGGGGCAACCCACAAGAGACCCAGTACTTC
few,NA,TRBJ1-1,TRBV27,CASSLSSYITEAFF,TGTGCCAGCAGTTTATCGTCGTATATCACTGAAGCTTTCTTT
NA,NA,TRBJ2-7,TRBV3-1,CASSQVASYEQYF,TGTGCCAGCAGCCAAGTGGCTAGCTACGAGCAGTACTTC
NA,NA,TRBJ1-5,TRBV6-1,CASSPLLKGPQHF,TGTGCCAGCAGTCCCCTTCTTAAGGGGCCCCAGCATTTT
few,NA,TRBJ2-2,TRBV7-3,CASSFTGGELFF,TGTGCCAGCAGCTTTACGGGCGGGGAGCTGTTTTTT
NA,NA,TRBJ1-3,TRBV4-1,CASSRGSSGNTIYF,TGCGCCAGCAGTCGAGGGAGTTCTGGAAACACCATATATTTT
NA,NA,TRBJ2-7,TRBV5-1,CASSMTTGEQYF,TGCGCCAGCAGCATGACCACCGGGGAGCAGTACTTC
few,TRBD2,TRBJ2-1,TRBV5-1,CASSPHGGYPYNEQFF,TGCGCCAGCAGCCCCCACGGGGGGTATCCTTACAATGAGCAGTTCTTC
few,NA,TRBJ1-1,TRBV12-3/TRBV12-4,CASSLREGLNTEAFF,TGTGCCAGCAGTTTGAGGGAAGGCTTGAACACTGAAGCTTTCTTT
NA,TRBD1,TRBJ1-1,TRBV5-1,CASSLQGGEAFF,TGCGCCAGCAGCTTGCAAGGGGGCGAAGCTTTCTTT
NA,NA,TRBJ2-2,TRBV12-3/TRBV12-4,CASSHPGELFF,TGTGCCAGCAGTCACCCCGGGGAGCTGTTTTTT
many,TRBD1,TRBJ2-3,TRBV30,CACRGDSRFTDTQYF,TGTGCCTGTCGAGGGGACAGCCGATTCACAGATACGCAGTATTTT
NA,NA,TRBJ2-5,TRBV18,CASSPLASPKTQYF,TGTGCCAGCTCACCATTGGCTAGCCCGAAGACCCAGTACTTC
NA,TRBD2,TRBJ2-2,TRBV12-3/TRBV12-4,CASSLHNLAGENTGELFF,TGTGCCAGCAGTTTACACAATCTAGCGGGGGAGAACACCGGGGAGCTGTTTTTT
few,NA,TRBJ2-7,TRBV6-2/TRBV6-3,CASCWAGNYEQYF,TGTGCCAGCTGTTGGGCCGGAAACTACGAGCAGTACTTC
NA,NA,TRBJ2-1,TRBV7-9,CASSLPLGGLDNEQFF,TGTGCCAGCAGCTTACCTCTGGGGGGATTGGACAATGAGCAGTTCTTC
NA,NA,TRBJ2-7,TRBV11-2,CASSLEDVTSVYEQYF,TGTGCCAGCAGCTTAGAGGACGTTACCTCCGTCTACGAGCAGTACTTC
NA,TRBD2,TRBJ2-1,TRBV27,CASSLLAGGSGEQFF,TGTGCCAGCAGTTTATTGGCGGGAGGATCCGGTGAGCAGTTCTTC
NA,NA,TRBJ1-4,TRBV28,CASSTGPRATNEKLFF,TGTGCCAGCAGTACGGGTCCAAGAGCAACTAATGAAAAACTGTTTTTT
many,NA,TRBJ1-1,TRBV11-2,CASSFSAWGTEAFF,TGTGCCAGCAGCTTCAGCGCGTGGGGCACTGAAGCTTTCTTT
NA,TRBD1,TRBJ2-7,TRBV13,CASSSGQGATTYEQYF,TGTGCCAGCAGCTCTGGACAGGGGGCAACTACCTACGAGCAGTACTTC
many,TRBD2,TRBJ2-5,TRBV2,CASSEPRGGLAGLKETQYF,TGTGCCAGCAGTGAACCCCGAGGGGGACTAGCGGGTCTAAAAGAGACCCAGTACTTC
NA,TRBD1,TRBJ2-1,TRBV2,CASSEAPGQLYNEQFF,TGTGCCAGCAGTGAAGCGCCGGGACAGCTATACAATGAGCAGTTCTTC
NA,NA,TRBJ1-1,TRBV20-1,CSAKDGGETEAFF,TGCAGTGCTAAAGATGGGGGAGAGACTGAAGCTTTCTTT
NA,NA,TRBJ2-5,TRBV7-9,CASSWKGQGYETQYF,TGTGCCAGCAGCTGGAAGGGCCAGGGGTACGAGACCCAGTACTTC
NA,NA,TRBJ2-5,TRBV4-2,CASSQEPGWETQYF,TGTGCCAGCAGCCAAGAGCCGGGTTGGGAGACCCAGTACTTC
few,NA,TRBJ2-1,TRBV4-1,CASSHREEQFF,TGCGCCAGCAGCCACAGGGAGGAGCAGTTCTTC
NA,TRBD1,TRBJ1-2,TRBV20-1,CSARVQRIRDRSSGEAF,TGCAGTGCTAGAGTACAGAGGATCCGGGACAGGTCCAGTGGCGAGGCCTTC
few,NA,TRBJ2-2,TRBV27,CASSTSRAGELFF,TGTGCCAGCAGTACTAGCCGGGCCGGGGAGCTGTTTTTT
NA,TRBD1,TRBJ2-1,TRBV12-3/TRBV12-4,CASSGGQGTPNEQFF,TGTGCCAGCAGTGGGGGACAGGGGACCCCCAATGAGCAGTTCTTC
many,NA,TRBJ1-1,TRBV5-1,CASSLVGRVFPNTEAFF,TGCGCCAGCAGCTTGGTTGGACGGGTTTTTCCGAACACTGAAGCTTTCTTT
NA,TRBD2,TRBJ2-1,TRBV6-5,CASRDAGVEQFF,TGTGCCAGCAGGGACGCGGGGGTGGAGCAGTTCTTC
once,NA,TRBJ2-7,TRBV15,CATSRANVGEQYF,TGTGCCACCAGCAGAGCCAACGTTGGAGAGCAGTACTTC
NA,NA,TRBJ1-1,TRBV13,CASSSQGPEAFF,TGTGCCAGCAGCTCGCAGGGCCCTGAAGCTTTCTTT
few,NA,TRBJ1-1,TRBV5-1,CASSLEGQGVGTEAFF,TGCGCCAGCAGCTTGGAGGGGCAAGGAGTGGGGACTGAAGCTTTCTTT
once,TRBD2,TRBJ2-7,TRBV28,CASSSTMGLAGAYEQYF,TGTGCCAGCAGCTCGACTATGGGACTAGCGGGAGCTTACGAGCAGTACTTC
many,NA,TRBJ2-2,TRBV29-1,CSVERSNTGELFF,TGCAGCGTTGAACGGTCGAACACCGGGGAGCTGTTTTTT
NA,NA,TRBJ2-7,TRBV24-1,CAPRARDYEQYF,TGTGCCCCTCGGGCCAGGGACTACGAGCAGTACTTC
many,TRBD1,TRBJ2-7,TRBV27,CASSIAGTATYEQYF,TGTGCCAGCAGTATCGCCGGGACAGCAACCTACGAGCAGTACTTC
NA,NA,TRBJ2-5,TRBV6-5,CASSYGGPRPRETQYF,TGTGCCAGCAGTTACGGTGGACCTCGCCCTCGGGAGACCCAGTACTTC
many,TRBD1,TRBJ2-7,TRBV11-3,CASSFRQGNREQYF,TGTGCCAGCAGCTTCAGACAGGGGAATCGCGAGCAGTACTTC
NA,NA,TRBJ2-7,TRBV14,CASSQFRGLSYEQYF,TGTGCCAGCAGCCAATTCCGCGGGCTGAGCTACGAGCAGTACTTC
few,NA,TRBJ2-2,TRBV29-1,CSVEGTGARTGELFF,TGCAGCGTTGAAGGGACGGGGGCGCGAACCGGGGAGCTGTTTTTT
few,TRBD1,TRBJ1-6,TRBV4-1,CASAGTGKLLDSPLHF,TGCGCCAGCGCCGGGACAGGGAAACTTTTAGATTCACCCCTCCACTTT